One and the same sample provided the 18 T cell receptor beta chains below, sequenced in a study of regulatory T cells in long-lasting Graves disease. As to time point: newly diagnosed GD, antithyroid drugs for less than 3 months. Making the TCR library involved RNA that had been extracted from PBMCs. To make TCR beta libraries, researchers used iRepertoire HTBI primers and Arm-PCR of CDR3 regions. Via MiXCR, TCRdb re-called the multiplex PCR reads, giving one row per CDR3 protein. The sample lists about 540,000 distinct CDR3 sequences; 13% were seen once. The same sample was also studied in work on T cells in Graves' hyperthyroidism and ophthalmopathy.

Source: peripheral blood mononuclear cells (PBMCs), taken at new diagnosis, from a patient treated with antithyroid drugs. The origin of the receptors is a young man with Graves disease.

This clonotype turned up a few times. The gene calls are TRBV27 and TRBJ2-7, with TRBD1 identical over 11 bases. The CDR3 runs to 16 residues. Germline V CDR1 and CDR2: MNHEY, SMNVEV (reference sequence). With 3 bases clipped from V and 5 bases from J, the junction kept 9 bases outside the gene matches. The CDR3 is CASSFHGQGAHDEQYF. The CDR3 nucleotides read TGTGCCAGCAGTTTCCACGGACAGGGGGCCCACGACGAGCAGTACTTC.

Comments on this clonotype: This sequence may be a read error, since a much larger clone differs from it by one base. The chain combines TRBV7-8 with TRBJ2-1, with a possible D match to TRBD2 (6 bases). The V gene's germline CDR1 is SGHVS and CDR2 FQNEAQ. The CDR3 extends over 19 amino acids. CDR3 region: CASSSGLAGWYRQYSEQFF. In DNA, the CDR3 is TGTGCCAGCAGCTCCGGATTGGCGGGGTGGTATAGACAATACAGTGAGCAGTTCTTC.

To note about this clonotype: This could be a read error, since a much larger clone is one nucleotide away. V and J are TRBV20-1 and TRBJ2-7; weak D call: TRBD2 (5 bases). Trimming removed 6 bases at V and 6 bases at J, with 15 bases between. In germline, CDR1 is DFQATT, CDR2 SNEGSKA (reference sequence). There are 12 residues in the CDR3. This CDR3 is CSAAKLVSEQYF. The CDR3 nucleotides read TGCAGTGCGGCCAAACTAGTATCCGAGCAGTACTTC.

This clonotype was seen a handful of times. V is TRBV7-3 and J is TRBJ2-5; 7 nucleotides match TRBD1. The CDR3 length is 15 residues. With V trimmed by 0 bases and J by 5 bases, 6 bases remained unmatched. Per germline, CDR1 SGHTA and CDR2 FQGTGA. In nucleotides, the CDR3 is TGTGCCAGCAGCTTAACCGGGACAGTTTGGGAGACCCAGTACTTC. Its translation: CASSLTGTVWETQYF.

A word on this clonotype: This may arise from a read error, as a much more abundant clone is one base away. The CDR3 end shows no conserved phenylalanine or tryptophan, and so a read error is likely. This chain joins TRBV7-8 and TRBJ1-1; D is uncertain. Germline assignment: CDR1 SGHVS and CDR2 FQNEAQ. With 7 bases removed from V and 8 bases from J, the gap between germline ends came to 17 bases. CDR3 size: 13 residues. The CDR3 bases are TGTGCCAGCACCCCCTTACGAGCTTCCGAAGCTTTCCTT. Protein sequence: CASTPLRASEAFL.

This clonotype was found many times. V gene TRBV6-1 combines with J gene TRBJ2-3; D is unclear. CDR1 MNHNS and CDR2 SASEGT come from the germline V gene. Trimming pared 7 bases from V and 3 bases from J, leaving 14 bases between. The CDR3 is 14 residues long. CDR3 region: CASNSNQETDTQYF. The CDR3 DNA sequence: TGTGCCAGCAACAGCAACCAGGAGACAGATACGCAGTATTTT.

This clonotype was counted ten times or more. The rearrangement uses TRBV12-3 or TRBV12-4 and TRBJ2-3; 8 positions agree with TRBD1. The CDR3 contains 15 residues. The junction had 10 bases not matched to a gene; V was cut back by 7 bases and J by 4 bases. The CDR3: CASKEAGTGPDTQYF. The CDR3 DNA is TGTGCCAGCAAGGAAGCAGGGACAGGCCCAGATACGCAGTATTTT.

As for this clonotype: This likely traces to a read error, being one base from a far larger clone. V is TRBV6-1 and J is TRBJ1-1, with D unresolved. This CDR3 spans 13 amino acids. V was cut by 5 bases and J by 7 bases, with 14 bases left in between. Germline V gives CDR1 MNHNS, CDR2 SASEGT. The CDR3 DNA sequence: TGTGCCAGCAGTTCCCGTCGAGGCCTTGAAGCTTTCTTT. Translating it yields CASSSRRGLEAFF.

This clonotype was seen more than once but under ten times. The chain joins TRBV6-1 to TRBJ2-1; 9 nucleotides agree with TRBD2. The germline gives CDR1 MNHNS, CDR2 SASEGT. The CDR3 has 15 amino acids. V was clipped by 11 bases and J by 5 bases; unmatched bases: 13. The CDR3 spells CAGTQVRLADNEQFF. In nucleotides, the CDR3 is TGTGCCGGCACCCAGGTTAGACTAGCGGACAATGAGCAGTTCTTC.

In its sample, this clonotype was seen many times. This chain links TRBV7-9 with TRBJ2-7; 7 positions agree with TRBD1. Per germline, CDR1 SEHNR and CDR2 FQNEAQ (reference sequence). This CDR3 is 12 amino acids long. The ends lost 3 bases at V and 8 bases at J; junction bases unmatched: 4. In nucleotides, the CDR3 is TGTGCCAGCAGCTTCAACAGGGGACAGCAGTACTTC. Translated, it gives CASSFNRGQQYF.

This clonotype was observed a few times. The CDR3 coding sequence is TGTGCCAGCAGCGCTTCCGACAGGGACTCTGGAAACACCATATATTTT. It codes for CASSASDRDSGNTIYF. The chain employs TRBV3-1 and TRBJ1-3, with 7 bases identical to TRBD1. CDR1 LGHDT and CDR2 YNNKEL come from the germline V gene (reference sequence). This CDR3 has 16 amino acids. With 5 bases clipped from V and 0 bases from J, the junction kept 7 bases outside the gene matches.

The sample holds many counts of this clonotype. The CDR3 DNA reads as TGTGCCAGCAGCTCTGGACAGGGTACCAATCAGCCCCAGCATTTT. It specifies CASSSGQGTNQPQHF. V and J are TRBV7-6 and TRBJ1-5; 8 bases are a match to TRBD1. The germline V gene encodes CDR1 SGHVS and CDR2 FNYEAQ. This CDR3 region has 15 residues. Losses at the gene ends were 4 bases for V and 3 bases for J; bases not matched to a gene: 5.

The V call is TRBV9, the J call TRBJ2-1, with 9 positions matching TRBD2. The V gene's germline CDR1 is SGDLS and CDR2 YYNGEE. The CDR3 totals 16 residues. V was clipped by 0 bases and J by 2 bases; unmatched bases: 3. This chain's CDR3 is CASSVEASGTYNEQFF. The CDR3 bases are TGTGCCAGCAGCGTAGAAGCTAGCGGGACCTACAATGAGCAGTTCTTC. The variable domain in full, with the rest retrieved from reference TRBV9 and TRBJ2-1, is DSGVTQTPKHLITATGQRVTLRCSPRSGDLSVYWYQQSLDQGLQFLIQYYNGEERAKGNILERFSAQQFPDLHSELNLSSLELGDSALYFCASSVEASGTYNEQFFGPGTRLTVL.

In this sample, this clonotype turned up many times. The rearrangement uses TRBV5-1 and TRBJ2-3; D possibly uses TRBD1 or TRBD2 (5 bases each). The germline V and J ends were trimmed by 4 bases and 2 bases, with 14 bases remaining between them. Germline V gene lookup returns CDR1 SGHRS and CDR2 YFSETQ. This CDR3 is 15 amino acids long. The CDR3 here is CASSLRDGNTDTQYF. The CDR3 coding sequence is TGCGCCAGCAGCCTCCGGGACGGGAACACAGATACGCAGTATTTT.

This clonotype was counted only a few times. The rearrangement uses TRBV7-9 and TRBJ2-7; 8 positions agree with TRBD2. Looked up from germline, CDR1 is SEHNR and CDR2 is FQNEAQ (reference sequence). Germline trimming cut 6 bases from V and 6 bases from J; bases unmatched to any gene: 13. The CDR3 runs to 15 residues. CDR3 region: CASSFRGGGSSEQYF. Here the CDR3 DNA reads TGTGCCAGCAGTTTCCGGGGGGGCGGGAGTAGCGAGCAGTACTTC.

There are many counts of this clonotype. The rearrangement joins TRBV11-2 to TRBJ2-7; the D gene is possibly TRBD2 (6 bases). The germline CDR1 and CDR2 sequences are SGHAT and FQNNGV. Trimming removed 6 bases at V and 6 bases at J, with 18 bases between. The length of the CDR3 is 14 residues. CDR3 residues: CASRPVGLPLEQYF. In DNA, the CDR3 is TGTGCCAGCAGGCCCGTTGGACTACCCCTCGAGCAGTACTTC.

This clonotype was found a few times. The genes are TRBV20-1 and TRBJ2-2; 7 bases align to TRBD2. The V gene's germline CDR1 is DFQATT and CDR2 SNEGSKA (reference sequence). The V and J ends lost 5 bases and 7 bases, in that order; junction bases with no gene match: 10. The CDR3 is 14 residues long. The CDR3 loop is CSAYTGTIGGELFF. Here the CDR3 DNA reads TGCAGTGCTTATACCGGGACTATTGGCGGGGAGCTGTTTTTT.

This clonotype occurred many times. The chain carries TRBV10-3 and TRBJ2-4, with D hard to call. The CDR3 sequence is 13 residues long. Germline V gene lookup returns CDR1 ENHRY and CDR2 SYGVKD. V lost 4 bases to trimming and J lost 7 bases, with 11 bases between them. This CDR3 is CAISAARSNIQYF. CDR3 DNA sequence: TGTGCCATCAGTGCTGCGAGGTCGAACATTCAGTACTTC.